This entry lists 11 T cell receptor beta chains sequenced from one sample in a study of shared clonotypes between healthy human individuals (dated by TCRdb to about 2020). Libraries came from the immunoSEQ multiplex PCR assay. The clones in this table, taken by TCRdb from immuneACCESS, are in-frame only. Not every clone is retained; where verified, under half of the shortfall comes from an unresolved V gene, and the cause of the rest is unknown. The sample records roughly 1,000,000 clones, 78% of which are singletons. The ten largest clones represent 0.55% to 0.7% of the sample. Sequencing was carried out using memory CD4+ T cells from PBMCs. The cell subset or site label corresponds to: CD45RA-negative fraction. Source of these receptors: a man between 18 and 29 years old in good health. Some clones in this sample may be carry-over from other donors' samples.

This chain joins TRBV1 and TRBJ2-4. TRBV1 is a known pseudogene. The CDR3 loop spans 19 amino acids. CDR3: CTSSQDGQLGRVGENIQYF. CDR3 bases: TGCACCAGCAGCCAAGATGGCCAATTGGGGCGGGTGGGCGAAAACATTCAGTACTTC.

The chain joins TRBV7-2 to TRBJ2-3, with D possibly matching TRBD2 (6 bases). The CDR3 consists of 14 residues. Trimming took off 3 bases at V and 2 bases at J, with 9 bases between the two ends. Germline V gene lookup returns CDR1 SGHTA and CDR2 FQGNSA. The CDR3 nucleotides read TGTGCCAGCAGCTTCCGGGAGTTCACAGATACGCAGTATTTT. Residues: CASSFREFTDTQYF.

The V and J genes are TRBV21-1 and TRBJ2-5. TRBV21-1 is given as a pseudogene. CDR3 length equals 15 residues. The CDR3 coding sequence is TGTGCCAGCAGCAAAGAGCCTAGGGTGTGGGAGACCCAGTACTTC. It is translated as CASSKEPRVWETQYF.

The chain recombines TRBV7-9 with TRBJ1-3; 7 positions match TRBD1. This CDR3 contains 15 residues. Germline V gene lookup returns CDR1 SEHNR and CDR2 FQNEAQ (reference sequence). J was trimmed by 6 bases and V by 3 bases; bases with no gene match: 8. CDR3 sequence reads: CASSFRQGSENTIYF. The DNA for the CDR3 is TGTGCCAGCAGCTTCAGACAGGGATCGGAAAACACCATATATTTT.

The table lists this clone with many counts. The chain couples TRBV30 to TRBJ1-6; TRBD1 is a possible D gene (6 bases). CDR3 length: 13 amino acids. CDR1 and CDR2 from the germline V gene are GTSNPN and SVGIG (reference sequence). V lost 4 bases to trimming and J lost 8 bases, with 12 bases between them. DNA of the CDR3: TGTGCCTGGAATTGGGGGCTTGATTCACCCCTCCACTTT. Encoded protein: CAWNWGLDSPLHF.

V and J are TRBV19 and TRBJ2-1, with D tentatively TRBD1 (5 bases). V lost 8 bases to trimming and J lost 0 bases, with 14 bases between them. The CDR3 runs 15 residues. CDR1 and CDR2 (germline): LNHDA, SQIVND (reference sequence). CDR3 nucleotides: TGTGCCAGTGGCCCTAGGGGTAGCTCCTACAATGAGCAGTTCTTC. This translates into CASGPRGSSYNEQFF.

The chain uses TRBV6-6 and TRBJ2-5, with 7 bases identical to TRBD2. CDR1 MNHNY and CDR2 SVGAGI come from the germline V gene (reference sequence). CDR3 length: 15 amino acids. After removal of 5 bases from V and 5 bases from J, the junction contained 11 bases not matched to a gene. CDR3 nucleotide sequence: TGTGCCAGCAGTCTTTTCGGCGGGAGAGGGGAGACCCAGTACTTC. The encoded protein is CASSLFGGRGETQYF.

The genes are TRBV28 and TRBJ2-7; TRBD2 might be the D (6 bases). The V gene's germline CDR1 is MDHEN and CDR2 SYDVKM. The CDR3 consists of 14 residues. The V gene lost 8 bases and the J gene lost 0 bases, with 14 bases spanning the gap. The CDR3 loop is CASCGAQSSYEQYF. CDR3 nucleotide sequence: TGTGCCAGCTGCGGGGCGCAGAGCTCCTACGAGCAGTACTTC.

The CDR3 spells CASSLGPGVAYEQYF. The CDR3 DNA reads as TGTGCCAGCAGCTTAGGCCCAGGGGTTGCCTACGAGCAGTACTTC. The chain is built from TRBV7-6 and TRBJ2-7, with D perhaps TRBD1 (6 bases). Trimming removed 1 base from V and 2 bases from J, with 12 bases in between. The CDR3 length is 15 residues. Germline CDR1 is SGHVS and CDR2 is FNYEAQ.

The V call is TRBV27, the J call TRBJ1-2; 12 nucleotides match TRBD1. The germline V gene has CDR1 MNHEY and CDR2 SMNVEV (reference sequence). Trimming took 5 bases from V and 4 from J; bases not matched to a gene: 11. The CDR3 contains 17 residues. The CDR3 DNA is TGTGCCAGCAGTGCCCCGGGGACAGGGGGCGTTTCCTATGGCTACACCTTC. Its translation is CASSAPGTGGVSYGYTF.

The V gene is TRBV6-1, the J gene TRBJ2-1; no definite D call. In germline, CDR1 is MNHNS, CDR2 SASEGT. Between the trimmed V and J ends, which lost 4 bases and 4 bases, there was a span of 8 bases. The length of the CDR3 is 13 residues. The CDR3 loop is CASSGSAYNEQFF. Here the CDR3 DNA reads TGTGCCAGCAGTGGGTCAGCTTACAATGAGCAGTTCTTC.